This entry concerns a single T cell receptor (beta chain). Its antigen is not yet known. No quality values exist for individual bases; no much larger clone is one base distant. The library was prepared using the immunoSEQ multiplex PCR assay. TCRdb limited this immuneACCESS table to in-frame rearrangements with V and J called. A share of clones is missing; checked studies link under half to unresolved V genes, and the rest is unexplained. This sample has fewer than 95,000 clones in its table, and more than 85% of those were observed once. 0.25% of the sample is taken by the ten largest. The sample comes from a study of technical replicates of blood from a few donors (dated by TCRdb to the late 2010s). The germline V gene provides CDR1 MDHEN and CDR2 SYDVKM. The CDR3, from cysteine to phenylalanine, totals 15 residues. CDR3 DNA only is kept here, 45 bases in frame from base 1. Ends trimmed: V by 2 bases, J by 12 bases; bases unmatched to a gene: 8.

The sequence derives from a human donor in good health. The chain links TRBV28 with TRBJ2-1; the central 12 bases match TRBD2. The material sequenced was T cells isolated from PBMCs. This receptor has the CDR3 CASSLVSSGRDRQFF. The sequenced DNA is TGTGCCAGCAGTTTAGTTTCTAGCGGGAGGGACCGGCAGTTCTTC.